One T cell receptor (beta chain) is described in this entry. What it recognizes is unknown. The data were produced by immunoSEQ multiplex PCR, yet TCRdb's version contains in-frame clones alone and is incomplete. The data contain roughly 73,000 clones, roughly 84% of them seen just once; the ten biggest clones take up over 2%. CDR1 is SGDLS and CDR2 is YYNGEE in the germline V gene. The CDR3 contains 14 residues. Trimming removed 5 bases from V and 10 bases from J, with 16 bases in between. The sample comes from a study of OX40 agonist ivuxolimab in advanced cancers. Study conclusions and caveats: Not determined was the antigen specificity of the expanded peripheral T cells.

Sequencing was performed on CD4+ or CD8+ T cells sorted from blood, taken in a trial of the OX40 agonist ivuxolimab. The genes are TRBV9 and TRBJ1-6; tentative D call: TRBD1 (5 bases). The receptor comes from an adult with an advanced solid tumor such as melanoma, head and neck, liver or kidney cancer. The CDR3 region has the DNA TGTGCCAGCAGAGGGGAGGGGTTAGCATCACCCCTCCACTTT. It specifies CASRGEGLASPLHF.